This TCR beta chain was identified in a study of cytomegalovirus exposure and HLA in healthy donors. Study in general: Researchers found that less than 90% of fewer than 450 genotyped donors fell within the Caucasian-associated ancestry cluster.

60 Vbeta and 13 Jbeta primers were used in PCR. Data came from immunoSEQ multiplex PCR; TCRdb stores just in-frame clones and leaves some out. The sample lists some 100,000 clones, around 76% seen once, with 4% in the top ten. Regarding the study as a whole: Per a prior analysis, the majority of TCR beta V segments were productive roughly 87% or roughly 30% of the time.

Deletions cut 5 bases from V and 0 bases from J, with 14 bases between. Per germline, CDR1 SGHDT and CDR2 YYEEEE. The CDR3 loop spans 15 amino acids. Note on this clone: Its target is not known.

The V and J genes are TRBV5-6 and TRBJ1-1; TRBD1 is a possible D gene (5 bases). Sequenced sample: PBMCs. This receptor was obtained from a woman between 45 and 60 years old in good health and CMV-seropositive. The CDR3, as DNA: TGTGCCAGCAGATTCCGTAGGGGAATGAACACTGAAGCTTTCTTT. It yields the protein CASRFRRGMNTEAFF.